One T cell receptor (beta chain) is described in this entry. Which antigen it targets is not known. Base qualities are not recorded, but no much larger clone differs from it by a single base. This sample was taken from a study of T cell responses to AZD1222 COVID-19 vaccine (dated by TCRdb to about 2021). Regarding the complete study: TCR sequencing was performed for roughly 240 trial participants, of whom around 200 were given two doses of AZD1222 and around 25 were given two doses of MenACWY control vaccine. Trial participants were enrolled by age into 18-55, 56-69 and 70-plus year subgroups, with roughly 160, 29 and 62 TCR-sequenced participants respectively. Broad study findings and their caveats: In the small 56-69-year group, the increase in depth fell short of significance, most likely because of low power. The vaccine-associated CD4 TCRs covered the entire spike protein, and the dominant responses fell in regions 160-218 and 743-854. Reportedly, almost half of the unique spike-specific TCRs recognized epitopes lying outside the regions that are mutated in the B.1.351 and B.1.1.7 variants. Because no samples from the day 14 peak response were available, repertoires could be characterized only after the peak T cell response. Participants were mostly white British and included more females than males, and it was suggested by the authors that clonal diversity may have been underestimated. Conclusions about previously exposed vaccinees are limited, since just a handful of AZD1222 recipients were seropositive for SARS-CoV-2 at baseline. Spike-specific TCR breadth and depth rose significantly after two AZD1222 doses compared with day 0 and with MenACWY recipients.

The CDR3 regions of human TCRbeta chains were subjected to immunosequencing. On the study's bioinformatics: TCRs in the repertoires were matched against a reference library of SARS-CoV-2-specific TCRs that had been generated with the MIRA antigen-specificity platform. Breadth meant the fraction of unique TCRs that were SARS-CoV-2-associated, whereas depth meant the fraction of total T cells that were SARS-CoV-2-associated. Using the MIRA data, each spike-specific TCR was mapped to the spike region that the TCR reacts to and placed in a CD4 or CD8 class. Log10-transformed breadth and depth values were compared by one-way ANOVA with Sidak's multiple comparisons tests. TCRdb took this table from immuneACCESS and kept in-frame rearrangements with V and J called. Such tables lack part of the clones; where checked against another copy, unresolved V genes explain under half of the gap, and the rest is unexplained. V and J calls and clone size follow that table, whereas D and trimming were derived from the DNA. The sample profile shows hundreds of thousands of clones; 85% to 95% of them were found once. Around 0.5% of the sample goes to the ten largest clones.

The CDR3 measures 14 amino acids from cysteine to phenylalanine. Here the CDR3 DNA is all that survives: 42 bases in frame from base 1. The germline V gene (reference sequence) gives CDR1 as LGHDT and CDR2 as YNNKEL. Trimming at the junction amounts to 1 base on V and 13 bases on J, and the germline ends lie 14 bases apart. What this sample's time point label stands for: about 28 days (+/-7) after the second vaccine dose. AZD1222 recipients whose second dose came at about 4 weeks and those whose second dose came at about 12 weeks were combined into one group, since spike-specific TCR depth and breadth did not differ between the two schedules. Vaccinee samples were obtained from the UK trials COV001 and COV002, which included a single-blind randomized controlled phase 2/3 trial of AZD1222 (ChAdOx1 nCoV-19) in healthy adults. For TCRbeta chain sequencing, PBMC samples were collected from trial participants at day 0 and at day 28 after the second dose.

The sequencing here drew on peripheral blood, taken 28 days after the second AZD1222 dose. This TCR was recovered from an adult who received the AZD1222 COVID-19 vaccine. The rearranged segments are TRBV3-1 (or the pseudogene TRBV3-2) and TRBJ1-6; TRBD1 could be the D gene, as 5 bases match. The CDR3 corresponds to CASSQGRERGPLHF. The nucleotide sequence reads TGTGCCAGCAGCCAAGGCAGGGAGAGAGGTCCCCTCCACTTT.